The 3 T cell receptor beta chains below were found in one sample sequenced in a study of tumor-infiltrating lymphocytes in primary liver carcinoma. Total RNA (roughly 530 ng) served as template for TCR beta cDNA synthesis primed by a constant-region primer. Three-round nested multiplex PCR performed with slightly modified ARM-PCR produced the TCR beta libraries. Each of the first two PCR rounds ran approximately 11 cycles with TRBV1-TRBV30 forward and C-beta reverse primers. TCRdb reanalysed the multiplex PCR reads using MiXCR and keeps one entry per CDR3 protein. The sample yields fewer than 90,000 distinct CDR3 sequences, over 60% seen once. The study co-extracted DNA and RNA from around 20-30 mg of unsorted bulk tissue. Sequencing was performed on liver tumor tissue from sampling region 1. The subset denotes: tumor region T1, superior pole. These TCRs come from a man aged 40-49 years with primary liver carcinoma and hepatitis B virus infection.

The J gene is TRBJ2-2, the V gene TRBV29-1, with TRBD1 identical over 9 bases. The CDR3 totals 17 residues. CDR1 and CDR2 (germline): SQVTM, ANQGSEA. CDR3 sequence (DNA): TGCAACGCTAGGACAGGGGACGCAAAAGTGGTCACCGGGGAGCTGTTTTTT. Its protein product is CNARTGDAKVVTGELFF.

The J gene is TRBJ2-1, the V gene TRBV11-2; D not resolved. Trimming removed 5 bases at V and 6 bases at J, with 14 bases between. Germline V gene lookup returns CDR1 SGHAT and CDR2 FQNNGV. The CDR3 is made up of 14 amino acids. The CDR3 is CASSPRTYPNEQFF. The CDR3 DNA is TGTGCCAGCAGCCCCCGGACCTACCCCAATGAGCAGTTCTTC.

The V gene is TRBV12-3 or TRBV12-4, the J gene TRBJ2-1; maybe TRBD2 (5 bases). Deletions cut 10 bases from V and 14 bases from J, with 24 bases between. The CDR3 runs to 13 residues. The CDR3: CAISLTTRVNEFF. CDR3 DNA: TGTGCCATCAGCCTTACTACTAGGGTTAATGAGTTCTTC.